This T cell receptor (beta chain) is drawn from a study of T cell responses to AZD1222 COVID-19 vaccine. Study-wide context: Recipients boosted at about 4 weeks or about 12 weeks are pooled.

CDR3 size: 15 residues. V lost 1 base and J lost 4, with 11 bases in between. Looked up from germline, CDR1 is MNHNS and CDR2 is SASEGT. Study findings and constraints: Variant regions that are unmutated are reportedly the target of nearly half of spike-specific TCRs. A rise in Spike-specific TCR breadth and depth followed two AZD1222 doses. Repertoire sampling happened only post peak T cell response.

With respect to this clone: Antigen: not known.

Sequenced by immunoSEQ multiplex PCR; TCRdb stores in-frame clones only, minus some. The table lists approximately 180,000 clones, roughly nine tenths of them singletons. This material consisted of peripheral blood, taken on day 0 of AZD1222 vaccination. This sequence joins TRBV6-1 and TRBJ2-1, with a weak D call TRBD2 (5 bases). This sequence originates from an adult in good health. This CDR3 is CASSEGLALYNEQFF. In DNA, the CDR3 is TGTGCCAGCAGTGAAGGGCTAGCCTTATACAATGAGCAGTTCTTC.